This T cell receptor beta chain was captured in a study of cytomegalovirus exposure and HLA in healthy donors. Study as a whole: Earlier findings included 117 million unique TCR beta sequences obtained from about 170 million T cells. The Caucasian-associated ancestry cluster contained 81% of the 398 genotyped donors. Study-wide points: Reports state that TCR beta sequences accurately predicted most subjects' HLA-A and HLA-B alleles. The sole available immune exposure information was CMV serostatus.

V lost 8 bases, J lost 6 bases, and 19 bases lay in between. Germline CDR1 reads SGHNT; CDR2 reads YENEEA. The CDR3 length is 14 residues. Worth noting for this clone: The antigen remains unidentified.

Primers: 60 Vbeta forward and 13 Jbeta reverse. Generated by immunoSEQ multiplex PCR, the TCRdb table keeps only in-frame clones and is missing some. The table has fewer than 95,000 clones, around 80% seen once. J is TRBJ1-1 and V is TRBV11-3; D is possibly TRBD1 (5 bases). The sample taken for sequencing was PBMCs. The clonotype originates from a man aged 30-40 years in good health and CMV-seronegative. The CDR3 nucleotides are TGTGCCAGCGCCATGGGCAGGGTAGTTGCTGAAGCTTTCTTT. Its protein is CASAMGRVVAEAFF.